Shown below are 2 T cell receptor beta chains from a single sample sequenced in a study of control samples from healthy donors and cancer patients. The table came from immunoSEQ multiplex PCR; TCRdb's copy has only in-frame clones and leaves some out. The table includes 150,000 to 200,000 clones, around 90% detected once. Sequenced sample: blood. All receptors derive from a man aged 25-45 years in good health.

This chain links TRBV15 with TRBJ2-7; unclear D gene. CDR3 length equals 14 residues. Germline CDR1 and CDR2: LNHNV and YYDKDF (reference sequence). Trimming took 0 bases from V and 1 from J, leaving 7 bases between them. The CDR3 here is CATSRDRQSYEQYF. The CDR3, as DNA: TGTGCCACCAGCAGAGATCGGCAGTCCTACGAGCAGTACTTC.

This sequence joins TRBV28 and TRBJ2-2, with D unclear. This CDR3 is 15 amino acids long. The V end lost 5 bases, the J end lost 6 bases, and 16 bases lay between the germline ends. CDR1 is MDHEN and CDR2 is SYDVKM in the germline V gene. The CDR3 DNA follows: TGTGCCAGCAGTGCCCCTGGACCTTTCTCCGGGGAGCTGTTTTTT. This encodes CASSAPGPFSGELFF.